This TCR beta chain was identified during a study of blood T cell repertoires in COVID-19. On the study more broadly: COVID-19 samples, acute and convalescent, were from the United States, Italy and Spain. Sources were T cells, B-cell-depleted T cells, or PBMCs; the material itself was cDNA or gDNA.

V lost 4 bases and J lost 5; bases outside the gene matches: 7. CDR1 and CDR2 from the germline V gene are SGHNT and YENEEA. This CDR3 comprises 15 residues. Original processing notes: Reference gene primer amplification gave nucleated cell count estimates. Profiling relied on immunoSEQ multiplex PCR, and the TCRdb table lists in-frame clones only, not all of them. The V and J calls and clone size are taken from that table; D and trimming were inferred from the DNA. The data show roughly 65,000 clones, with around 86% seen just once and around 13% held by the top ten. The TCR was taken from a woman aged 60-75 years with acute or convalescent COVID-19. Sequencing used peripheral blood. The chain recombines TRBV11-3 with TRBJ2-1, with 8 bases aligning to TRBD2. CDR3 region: CASSSQRGPNNEQFF. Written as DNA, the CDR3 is TGTGCCAGCAGCTCCCAGCGGGGGCCGAACAATGAGCAGTTCTTC.